The next 14 T cell receptor beta chains were all read from a single sample in a study of metastatic and nonmetastatic thyroid tumors. No patient had received any treatment before thyroid surgery. With MiXCR, TCRdb reprocessed the PCR reads. The table has fewer than 35,000 clones, 15% seen once. The sequenced material came from blood. These receptors all stem from a male donor with papillary thyroid cancer or a benign thyroid nodule (not recorded which). Some clones in this sample may be carry-over from other donors' samples.

The chain employs TRBV5-4 and TRBJ2-3, with a possible D match to TRBD1 (5 bases). V lost 4 bases and J 2 bases, leaving 11 bases between the germline ends. Germline V gene data show CDR1 as SGHNT and CDR2 as YYREEE (reference sequence). The CDR3 loop spans 14 amino acids. CDR3: CASSADTSTDTQYF. The CDR3 DNA sequence: TGTGCCAGCAGCGCGGACACATCCACAGATACGCAGTATTTT.

The J gene is TRBJ2-5, the V gene TRBV5-1, with D perhaps matching TRBD2 (6 bases). The germline gives CDR1 SGHRS, CDR2 YFSETQ. The CDR3 extends over 16 amino acids. Trimming cost V 5 bases and J 1 base, with 18 bases left between them. CDR3 protein: CASRGDPLGGQETQYF. CDR3 nucleotides: TGCGCCAGCAGAGGTGATCCCTTGGGGGGCCAAGAGACCCAGTACTTC. Together with reference TRBV5-1 and TRBJ2-5, the CDR3 gives the full variable domain: KAGVTQTPRYLIKTRGQQVTLSCSPISGHRSVSWYQQTPGQGLQFLFEYFSETQRNKGNFPGRFSGRQFSNSRSEMNVSTLELGDSALYLCASRGDPLGGQETQYFGPGTRLLVL.

This clone was counted at least ten times. The V call is TRBV29-1, the J call TRBJ1-5; D might be TRBD1 (5 bases). There are 13 residues in the CDR3. CDR1 SQVTM and CDR2 ANQGSEA come from the germline V gene. V lost 6 bases, J lost 3 bases, and 12 bases lay in between. CDR3 nucleotide sequence: TGCAGCGTCGGGTCGGGGGACAATCAGCCCCAGCATTTT. This translates into CSVGSGDNQPQHF.

This clone came up a few times. The chain combines TRBV12-3 or TRBV12-4 with TRBJ2-3, with D possibly being TRBD2 (6 bases). There are 15 residues in the CDR3. V was clipped by 6 bases and J by 0 bases, with 13 bases between them. The CDR3 DNA sequence: TGTGCCAGCAGCTCGCAGGCGGGAAGCACAGATACGCAGTATTTT. Translation: CASSSQAGSTDTQYF.

This clone was observed a few times. The junction departs from the called germline gene at one end, perhaps through a read error. The rearrangement uses TRBV7-6 and TRBJ2-7; D remains unclear. Looked up from germline, CDR1 is SGHVS and CDR2 is FNYEAQ. This CDR3 region has 11 residues. CDR3 sequence (DNA): TGCGCCAGCAGCCAATGTGAGGTGCAGTACTTC. Translating it yields CASSQCEVQYF.

The rearrangement uses TRBV12-3 or TRBV12-4 and TRBJ2-5; 8 nucleotides match TRBD1. The closer fit of TRBJ2-1 to the DNA end suggests the J call may be wrong. This CDR3 is 16 amino acids long. The CDR3 loop reads CASSLEPGGRGNEQFF. The CDR3 coding sequence is TGTGCCAGCAGTTTGGAGCCAGGGGGCCGGGGCAATGAGCAGTTCTTC.

This clone was recorded at least ten times. The J gene is TRBJ2-7, the V gene TRBV11-1, with D possibly TRBD1 on 6 matching bases. V lost 0 bases to trimming and J lost 2 bases, with 8 bases between them. The CDR3 covers 14 residues. Germline values: CDR1 SGHAT, CDR2 FQDESV (reference sequence). The CDR3 DNA sequence: TGTGCCAGCAGCTTAGCAGGACAGACCTACGAGCAGTACTTC. Translation gives CASSLAGQTYEQYF. Using reference TRBV11-1 and TRBJ2-7 for the parts outside the CDR3, the full variable domain is EAEVAQSPRYKITEKSQAVAFWCDPISGHATLYWYRQILGQGPELLVQFQDESVVDDSQLPKDRFSAERLKGVDSTLKIQPAELGDSAMYLCASSLAGQTYEQYFGPGTRLTVT.

Points on this clone: A much larger clone differs from this one at a single base, so this may be a read error. V is TRBV5-1 and J is TRBJ2-3; a weak D match, TRBD2 (5 bases). The CDR3 is 13 residues long. V was shortened by 6 bases and J by 4 bases, with 12 bases between the two germline ends. CDR1 and CDR2 from the germline V gene are SGHRS and YFSETQ. The CDR3 region is CASKRACPDTQYF. In DNA, the CDR3 is TGCGCCAGCAAGAGGGCATGCCCAGATACGCAGTATTTT. The variable domain in full, with the rest retrieved from reference TRBV5-1 and TRBJ2-3, is KAGVTQTPRYLIKTRGQQVTLSCSPISGHRSVSWYQQTPGQGLQFLFEYFSETQRNKGNFPGRFSGRQFSNSRSEMNVSTLELGDSALYLCASKRACPDTQYFGPGTRLTVL.

The rearrangement joins TRBV6-2 or TRBV6-3 to TRBJ2-2; D is undetermined. The CDR3 has 12 amino acids. V was trimmed by 5 bases and J by 5 bases, leaving 6 bases between them. Germline CDR1 reads MNHEY; CDR2 reads SVGEGT. The CDR3 DNA reads TGTGCCAGCAGTCCGCTAACCGGGGAGCTGTTTTTT. It codes for CASSPLTGELFF.

CDR3 DNA sequence: TGTGCCAGCAGTTGTCACGACTATCTGGCCAATGAGCAGTTCTTC. Residues: CASSCHDYLANEQFF. J is TRBJ2-1 and V is TRBV6-5; D perhaps matches TRBD2 (5 bases). The length of the CDR3 is 15 residues. With 4 bases removed from V and 6 bases from J, the gap between germline ends came to 16 bases. Germline V gene lookup returns CDR1 MNHEY and CDR2 SVGAGI.

The rearrangement uses TRBV9 and TRBJ1-5, with 7 bases matching TRBD1. This CDR3 contains 16 residues. CDR1 is SGDLS, CDR2 YYNGEE, per germline. Trimming took 0 bases from V and 0 from J; bases not matched to a gene: 3. The CDR3 spells CASSVGWDSSNQPQHF. The CDR3 nucleotides read TGTGCCAGCAGCGTAGGGTGGGACAGTAGCAATCAGCCCCAGCATTTT. The entire variable domain, with the rest obtained from reference TRBV9 and TRBJ1-5, is as follows: DSGVTQTPKHLITATGQRVTLRCSPRSGDLSVYWYQQSLDQGLQFLIQYYNGEERAKGNILERFSAQQFPDLHSELNLSSLELGDSALYFCASSVGWDSSNQPQHFGDGTRLSIL.

This clone was seen at least ten times. V and J are TRBV7-9 and TRBJ1-5; D is undetermined. CDR1 is SEHNR and CDR2 is FQNEAQ in the germline V gene (reference sequence). There are 13 residues in the CDR3. With 5 bases removed from V and 3 bases from J, the gap between germline ends came to 8 bases. This chain's CDR3 is CASSDGLNQPQHF. CDR3 nucleotides: TGTGCCAGCAGCGATGGACTCAATCAGCCCCAGCATTTT. The whole variable domain, filled in from reference TRBV7-9 and TRBJ1-5, reads DTGVSQNPRHKITKRGQNVTFRCDPISEHNRLYWYRQTLGQGPEFLTYFQNEAQLEKSRLLSDRFSAERPKGSFSTLEIQRTEQGDSAMYLCASSDGLNQPQHFGDGTRLSIL.

The table lists this clone with many counts. The genes are TRBV3-1 and TRBJ1-2; TRBD1 is a possible D gene (5 bases). V was shortened by 3 bases and J by 6 bases, with 14 bases between the two germline ends. Germline V gene data show CDR1 as LGHDT and CDR2 as YNNKEL (reference sequence). The length of the CDR3 is 14 residues. The CDR3: CASSHGGSRNGYTF. The CDR3 bases are TGTGCCAGCAGCCATGGGGGTTCAAGAAATGGCTACACCTTC.

This clone was picked up many times. The chain carries TRBV15 and TRBJ1-5; the match to TRBD1 covers 7 bases. V trimming: 3 bases; J trimming: 7 bases; junction bases outside the gene matches: 12. The germline V gene encodes CDR1 LNHNV and CDR2 YYDKDF (reference sequence). The CDR3 has 16 residues. CDR3 nucleotides: TGTGCCACCAGCAGGGCCGGGACAGTAGTGGGGCAGCCCCAGCATTTT. Amino acid sequence: CATSRAGTVVGQPQHF.